This paragraph reports one T cell receptor (beta chain). The antigen remains unidentified. This sample stems from a study of T cells after yellow fever vaccination. Study-level information: Libraries from low-cell-number fractions were prepared with the SMART-Seq v4 Ultra Low Input RNA kit. Regarding the study as a whole: Subsequent to the booster, the majority of primary-vaccination clones reappeared (96% CD4, 80% to 90% CD8). The secondary response was weaker, and its peak arrived faster, on day 5 versus 15.

Trimming cost V 6 bases and J 6 bases; bases outside gene matches: 14. From germline, CDR1 is SEHNR and CDR2 FQNEAQ (reference sequence). The CDR3 is 16 residues long. A single record per CDR3 protein comes from TCRdb applying MiXCR to the 5' RACE reads. This table has approximately 300,000 distinct CDR3 sequences, around 6.8% appearing once. The receptor was derived from a man aged 18 to 29 who received the YFV17D yellow fever vaccine. This chain links TRBV7-9 with TRBJ2-7; 10 bases match TRBD1. The material was PBMCs, obtained around 45 days after the first yellow fever vaccination. CDR3 nucleotide sequence: TGTGCCAGCAGTCTTCCGGGACAGGGGTTTCGCGCCGAGCAGTACTTC. Amino acids: CASSLPGQGFRAEQYF.